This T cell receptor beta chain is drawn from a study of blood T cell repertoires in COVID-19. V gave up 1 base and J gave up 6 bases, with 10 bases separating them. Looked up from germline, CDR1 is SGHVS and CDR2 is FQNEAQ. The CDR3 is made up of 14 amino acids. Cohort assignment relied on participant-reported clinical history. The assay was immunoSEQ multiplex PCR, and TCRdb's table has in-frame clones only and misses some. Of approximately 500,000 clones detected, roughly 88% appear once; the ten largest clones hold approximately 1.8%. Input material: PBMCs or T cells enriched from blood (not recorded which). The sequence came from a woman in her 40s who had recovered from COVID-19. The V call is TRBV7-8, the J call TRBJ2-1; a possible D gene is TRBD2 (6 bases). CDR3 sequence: CASSLVQRANEQFF. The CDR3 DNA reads TGTGCCAGCAGCTTAGTTCAGCGGGCCAATGAGCAGTTCTTC.